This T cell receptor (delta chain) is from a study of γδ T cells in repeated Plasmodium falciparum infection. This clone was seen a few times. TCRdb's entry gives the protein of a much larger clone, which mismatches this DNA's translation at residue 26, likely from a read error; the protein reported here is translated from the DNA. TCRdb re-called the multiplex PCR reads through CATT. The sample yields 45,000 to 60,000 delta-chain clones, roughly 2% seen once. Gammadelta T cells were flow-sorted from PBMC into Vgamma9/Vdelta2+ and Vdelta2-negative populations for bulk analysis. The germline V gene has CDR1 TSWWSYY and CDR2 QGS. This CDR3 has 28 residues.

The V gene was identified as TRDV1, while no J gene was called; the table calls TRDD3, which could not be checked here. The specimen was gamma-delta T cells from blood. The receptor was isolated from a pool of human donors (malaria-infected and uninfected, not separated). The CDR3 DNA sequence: TGTGCTCTTGGGGAACCCCAAACTTCCTTTTCACTCAACTGGGGGATATACGCCAATCGCCCGTACACCGATAAATTCATCTTT. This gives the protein CALGEPQTSFSLNWGIYANRPYTDKFIF.